Sequencing of this T cell receptor beta chain was carried out in a study of regulatory T cells in long-lasting Graves disease. CDR3 regions were amplified by Arm-PCR using iRepertoire HTBI primers to build TCR beta libraries. TCRdb called the multiplex PCR reads again in MiXCR, with one record for every CDR3 protein. This sample carries hundreds of thousands of distinct CDR3 sequences, about 21% of them seen once, and the ten largest clones take 14%. Time point denoted: persistent/refractory GD, antithyroid drugs over 5 years with positive TRAb. The TCR library was prepared using RNA isolated from PBMCs. This clonotype was counted many times. This CDR3 contains 15 residues. Germline V gene sequence: CDR1 SNHLY, CDR2 FYNNEI. V trimming: 4 bases; J trimming: 5 bases; junction bases outside the gene matches: 9.

The chain combines TRBV2 with TRBJ2-7; the match to TRBD1 covers 9 bases. The sample was peripheral blood mononuclear cells (PBMCs), taken when the disease was refractory, from a patient treated with antithyroid drugs. The receptor's source is a female donor with Graves disease. The CDR3 nucleotides are TGTGCCAGCAGTGCCACCGGGACAGGGTACCACGAGCAGTACTTC. Its translation: CASSATGTGYHEQYF.